This is a list of T cell receptor beta chains from one sample in a study of memory CD4+ T cells and cytomegalovirus serostatus. The repertoire was sequenced with immunoSEQ multiplex PCR; TCRdb's copy has only in-frame clones and lacks some. The sample carries over 55,000 clones, under 80% recorded once. Sequencing input: memory CD4+ T cells from blood. The origin of the receptors is an adult in good health and CMV-seronegative. The CDR3 runs from the conserved cysteine through the conserved F or W. D genes are given only for firm matches. Size is omitted from some rows. Given values are once, few, many or a class for expanded clones.

CDR3 DNA: TGCGCCAGCAGTCCCCTTACAGGACTAGCGGGGGCCAGCTCCTACAATGAGCAGTTCTTC; CDR3 protein: CASSPLTGLAGASSYNEQFF; CDR3 length: 20; clone size: -; V gene: TRBV10-2; J gene: TRBJ2-1; D gene: TRBD2
CDR3 DNA: TGTGCCAGTAGTATAAGGACAGGGGCGATAAATAGCAATCAGCCCCAGCATTTT; CDR3 protein: CASSIRTGAINSNQPQHF; CDR3 length: 18; clone size: -; V gene: TRBV19; J gene: TRBJ1-5; D gene: TRBD1
CDR3 DNA: TGTGCCAGCTCGTACCGGGACAGGGGCGAAAAACTGTTTTTT; CDR3 protein: CASSYRDRGEKLFF; CDR3 length: 14; clone size: once; V gene: TRBV18; J gene: TRBJ1-4; D gene: TRBD1
CDR3 DNA: TGTGCCAGCACCCGACAGAACATGAACACTGAAGCTTTCTTT; CDR3 protein: CASTRQNMNTEAFF; CDR3 length: 14; clone size: -; V gene: TRBV19; J gene: TRBJ1-1; D gene: -
CDR3 DNA: TGTGCCATCAGTGATGGGGGAGACACTGAAGCTTTCTTT; CDR3 protein: CAISDGGDTEAFF; CDR3 length: 13; clone size: -; V gene: TRBV10-3; J gene: TRBJ1-1; D gene: -
CDR3 DNA: TGTGCCAGCAGCCAAGTAGTGGCAGGGGATGGCTACACCTTC; CDR3 protein: CASSQVVAGDGYTF; CDR3 length: 14; clone size: -; V gene: TRBV5-4; J gene: TRBJ1-2; D gene: -
CDR3 DNA: TGTGCCAGCAGCCCCGGGCAGAGACTCGTCGAGCAGTACTTC; CDR3 protein: CASSPGQRLVEQYF; CDR3 length: 14; clone size: medium-sized; V gene: TRBV7-9; J gene: TRBJ2-7; D gene: -
CDR3 DNA: TGTGCCAGCCGACAGTCCCTCATGAACACTGAAGCTTTCTTT; CDR3 protein: CASRQSLMNTEAFF; CDR3 length: 14; clone size: -; V gene: TRBV5-5; J gene: TRBJ1-1; D gene: -
CDR3 DNA: TGTGCCAGTAGTTCGAACAGGGGCCACTATGGCTACACCTTC; CDR3 protein: CASSSNRGHYGYTF; CDR3 length: 14; clone size: -; V gene: TRBV19; J gene: TRBJ1-2; D gene: TRBD1
CDR3 DNA: TGTGCCAGCAGCCAAGGTGCAGATTCACCCCTCCACTTT; CDR3 protein: CASSQGADSPLHF; CDR3 length: 13; clone size: -; V gene: TRBV6-5; J gene: TRBJ1-6; D gene: -
CDR3 DNA: TGTGCCAGTAGTCCTACGCCCCGGGACCGCTATGGCTACACCTTC; CDR3 protein: CASSPTPRDRYGYTF; CDR3 length: 15; clone size: -; V gene: TRBV19; J gene: TRBJ1-2; D gene: -
CDR3 DNA: TGCGCCAGCAGCCAAGAAACAGCGGGAGGAAGAGAGCAGTACTTC; CDR3 protein: CASSQETAGGREQYF; CDR3 length: 15; clone size: once; V gene: TRBV4-1; J gene: TRBJ2-7; D gene: TRBD2
CDR3 DNA: TGCGCCAGCAGCCCTCAAATCCTCCGCTCCGGCACAGATACGCAGTATTTT; CDR3 protein: CASSPQILRSGTDTQYF; CDR3 length: 17; clone size: -; V gene: TRBV4-1; J gene: TRBJ2-3; D gene: -
CDR3 DNA: TGTGCCAGCAGTTTTCGTCCGGGACAGGGGGCCTACGAGCAGTACTTC; CDR3 protein: CASSFRPGQGAYEQYF; CDR3 length: 16; clone size: -; V gene: TRBV27; J gene: TRBJ2-7; D gene: TRBD1
CDR3 DNA: TGCAGCGTCACAACAGGGGACTACTCTGGAAACACCATATATTTT; CDR3 protein: CSVTTGDYSGNTIYF; CDR3 length: 15; clone size: medium-sized; V gene: TRBV29-1; J gene: TRBJ1-3; D gene: TRBD1
CDR3 DNA: TGTGCCAGCAGCTTGGATCTAACCTCCTACAATGAGCAGTTCTTC; CDR3 protein: CASSLDLTSYNEQFF; CDR3 length: 15; clone size: once; V gene: TRBV5-6; J gene: TRBJ2-1; D gene: -
CDR3 DNA: TGCGCCAGCAGCTTGGTGGGACAGGGAGACACTGAAGCTTTCTTT; CDR3 protein: CASSLVGQGDTEAFF; CDR3 length: 15; clone size: -; V gene: TRBV5-1; J gene: TRBJ1-1; D gene: TRBD1
CDR3 DNA: TGTGCCAGTGATGCGTATTCCTACGAGCAGTACTTC; CDR3 protein: CASDAYSYEQYF; CDR3 length: 12; clone size: once; V gene: TRBV27; J gene: TRBJ2-7; D gene: -
CDR3 DNA: TGTGCCAGCTCCCCCGGGACAGGAACCGAACGCTACACCTTC; CDR3 protein: CASSPGTGTERYTF; CDR3 length: 14; clone size: -; V gene: TRBV18; J gene: TRBJ1-2; D gene: TRBD1
CDR3 DNA: TGTGCCTGGAGTGTCATTGACAGGCGGAATCAGCCCCAGCATTTT; CDR3 protein: CAWSVIDRRNQPQHF; CDR3 length: 15; clone size: few; V gene: TRBV30; J gene: TRBJ1-5; D gene: -
CDR3 DNA: TGTGCCAGCAGTGATGATCGCAATTACGAGCAGTACTTC; CDR3 protein: CASSDDRNYEQYF; CDR3 length: 13; clone size: -; V gene: TRBV25-1; J gene: TRBJ2-7; D gene: -
CDR3 DNA: TGTGCCAGTAGAGCCATTTACAACTATAATGAAAAACTGTTTTTT; CDR3 protein: CASRAIYNYNEKLFF; CDR3 length: 15; clone size: few; V gene: TRBV19; J gene: TRBJ1-4; D gene: -